This TCR beta chain was found in a study of CD8 T cells in Susac syndrome. Of note for this clonotype: Its antigen is unidentified.

Study-level findings and limits: The number of individuals included in the study's TCR sequencing and HLA analysis was acknowledged as relatively small.

V was shortened by 3 bases and J by 1 base, with 13 bases between the two germline ends. Germline V gene lookup returns CDR1 SQVTM and CDR2 ANQGSEA. The CDR3 runs 15 residues. Sequencing of TCR beta was performed on blood CD8+ and CD4+ T cells. The authors negatively isolated CD8+ and CD4+ T cells and FACS-enriched TEMRA cells. Random hexamers were used to reverse transcribe 0.5 to 1 ug of RNA. The authors amplified TCR beta CDR3 across 54 Vbeta and 13 Jbeta using immunoSEQ multiplex PCR. TCRdb itself ran the immunoSEQ multiplex PCR reads through MiXCR, one entry per CDR3 protein. The profile shows roughly 200,000 distinct CDR3 sequences, roughly 95% of them singletons.

The sample was CD4+ T cells from PBMCs. The chain uses TRBV29-1 and TRBJ2-1; D may be TRBD1 or TRBD2 (5 bases each). This TCR derives from a human donor in good health. The CDR3 region is CSVEPRGRSYNEQFF. In nucleotides, the CDR3 is TGCAGCGTTGAGCCCCGGGGACGATCCTACAATGAGCAGTTCTTC.